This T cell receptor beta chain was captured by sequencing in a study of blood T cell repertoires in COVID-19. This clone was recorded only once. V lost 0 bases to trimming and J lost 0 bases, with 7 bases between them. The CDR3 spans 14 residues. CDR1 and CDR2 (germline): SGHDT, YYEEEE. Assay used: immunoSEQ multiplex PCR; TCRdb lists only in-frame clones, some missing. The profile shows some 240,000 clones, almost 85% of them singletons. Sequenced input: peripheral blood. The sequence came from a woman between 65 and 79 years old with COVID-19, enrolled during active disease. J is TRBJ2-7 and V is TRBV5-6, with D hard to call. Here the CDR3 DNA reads TGTGCCAGCAGCTTGGTGAGTGACTCCTACGAGCAGTACTTC. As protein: CASSLVSDSYEQYF. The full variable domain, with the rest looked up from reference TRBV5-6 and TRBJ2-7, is DAGVTQSPTHLIKTRGQQVTLRCSPKSGHDTVSWYQQALGQGPQFIFQYYEEEERQRGNFPDRFSGHQFPNYSSELNVNALLLGDSALYLCASSLVSDSYEQYFGPGTRLTVT.